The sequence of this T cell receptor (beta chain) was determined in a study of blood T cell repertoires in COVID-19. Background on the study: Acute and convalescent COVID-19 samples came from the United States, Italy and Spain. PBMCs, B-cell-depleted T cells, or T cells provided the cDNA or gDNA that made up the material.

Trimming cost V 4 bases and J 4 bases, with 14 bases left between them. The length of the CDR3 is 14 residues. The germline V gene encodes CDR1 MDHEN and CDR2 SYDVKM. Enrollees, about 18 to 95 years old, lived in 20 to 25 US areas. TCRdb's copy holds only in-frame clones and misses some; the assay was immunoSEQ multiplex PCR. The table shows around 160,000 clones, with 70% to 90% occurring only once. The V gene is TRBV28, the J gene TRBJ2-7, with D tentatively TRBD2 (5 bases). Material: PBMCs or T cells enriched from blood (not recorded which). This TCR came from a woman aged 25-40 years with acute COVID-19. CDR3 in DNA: TGTGCCAGCAGTTGGCTGACTGGCGGGTACGAGCAGTACTTC. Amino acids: CASSWLTGGYEQYF.